A single sample gave rise to the 19 T cell receptor beta chains below, sequenced in a study of blood T cell repertoires in COVID-19. TCRdb keeps only in-frame clones here, not all; method: immunoSEQ multiplex PCR. Of 65,000 to 90,000 clones listed, approximately 71% are singletons. Input material: peripheral blood. Receptors originate from a man aged 65 to 79 with COVID-19, enrolled during active disease.

V and J are TRBV6-4 and TRBJ1-4, with 10 bases fitting TRBD1. Germline loops: CDR1 MRHNA, CDR2 SNTAGT. V lost 7 bases and J lost 10; bases outside the gene matches: 12. The CDR3 totals 15 residues. CDR3 sequence reads: CASNAPGQGRAKLFF. CDR3 sequence (DNA): TGTGCCAGCAATGCGCCGGGACAGGGGCGGGCAAAACTGTTTTTT.

This chain joins TRBV3-1 (or the pseudogene TRBV3-2) and TRBJ2-7; D might be TRBD1 (5 bases). V gave up 4 bases and J gave up 4 bases, with 17 bases separating them. Germline-derived CDR1 and CDR2 are LGHDT and YNNKEL (reference sequence). The CDR3 covers 15 residues. The CDR3 sequence is CASSLRTPGAYEQYF. The CDR3 DNA is TGTGCCAGCAGCCTACGGACACCCGGCGCTTACGAGCAGTACTTC.

The chain employs TRBV5-4 and TRBJ1-4, with 10 bases aligning to TRBD1. This CDR3 comprises 15 residues. Losses at the gene ends were 2 bases for V and 5 bases for J; bases not matched to a gene: 3. Germline assignment: CDR1 SGHNT and CDR2 YYREEE (reference sequence). The CDR3 nucleotides read TGTGCCAGCAGCTTTGACAGGGGGCGGAATGAAAAACTGTTTTTT. Translated: CASSFDRGRNEKLFF. The whole variable domain, filled in from reference TRBV5-4 and TRBJ1-4, reads ETGVTQSPTHLIKTRGQQVTLRCSSQSGHNTVSWYQQALGQGPQFIFQYYREEENGRGNFPPRFSGLQFPNYSSELNVNALELDDSALYLCASSFDRGRNEKLFFGSGTQLSVL.

This rearrangement joins TRBV18 to TRBJ2-1; 12 bases line up with TRBD2. Germline CDR1 KGHSH, CDR2 LQKENI. With 6 bases clipped from V and 0 bases from J, the junction kept 3 bases outside the gene matches. This CDR3 is built from 16 residues. The CDR3 sequence is CASSLTSGSSYNEQFF. CDR3 DNA: TGTGCCAGCTCTCTGACTAGCGGGAGCTCCTACAATGAGCAGTTCTTC.

The rearrangement uses TRBV5-6 and TRBJ2-7, with 12 bases matching TRBD1. The J segment lost 0 bases and the V segment lost 4 bases, leaving 2 bases of the junction unmatched. The CDR3 is made up of 15 amino acids. The V gene's germline CDR1 is SGHDT and CDR2 YYEEEE. The CDR3 DNA is TGTGCCAGCAGCCCGGGACAGGGGGCCTCCTACGAGCAGTACTTC. It yields the protein CASSPGQGASYEQYF.

The rearrangement links TRBV10-3 to TRBJ1-2; 7 nucleotides align to TRBD1. With 6 bases clipped from V and 5 bases from J, the junction kept 6 bases outside the gene matches. The CDR3 runs 13 residues. Germline values: CDR1 ENHRY, CDR2 SYGVKD. The CDR3 loop is CAIRETGSYGYTF. Here the CDR3 DNA reads TGTGCCATCAGGGAGACAGGGTCTTATGGCTACACCTTC.

V gene TRBV5-1 combines with J gene TRBJ1-4, with TRBD1 matching over 7 bases. After removal of 7 bases from V and 5 bases from J, the junction contained 11 bases not matched to a gene. Germline V gives CDR1 SGHRS, CDR2 YFSETQ. The CDR3 is 15 amino acids. The CDR3 coding sequence is TGCGCCAGCGCAGAGACCGGGACAGCGAATGAAAAACTGTTTTTT. It is translated as CASAETGTANEKLFF.

This rearrangement joins TRBV12-3 or TRBV12-4 to TRBJ1-1; D remains ambiguous. The CDR3 totals 13 residues. Trimming left V 3 bases short and J 2 bases short, with 7 bases between. Here the CDR3 DNA reads TGTGCCAGCAGTTTGGAGGGTAACACTGAAGCTTTCTTT. Amino acids: CASSLEGNTEAFF.

The rearrangement joins TRBV6-1 to TRBJ1-5; TRBD1 aligns across 10 bases. The CDR3 sequence is 16 residues long. The germline V gene has CDR1 MNHNS and CDR2 SASEGT. After removal of 3 bases from V and 7 bases from J, the junction contained 9 bases not matched to a gene. CDR3 loop: CASSDLGQGSGQPQHF. CDR3 nucleotides: TGTGCCAGCAGTGACCTGGGACAGGGGTCTGGACAGCCCCAGCATTTT.

The table lists this clone with a count of one. The chain employs TRBV11-1 and TRBJ2-2; D possibly corresponds to TRBD2 (6 bases). The CDR3 runs to 14 residues. Germline CDR1 SGHAT, CDR2 FQDESV (reference sequence). Deletions cut 1 base from V and 6 bases from J, with 9 bases between. The CDR3 region is CASSLGRRAGELFF. DNA of the CDR3: TGTGCCAGCAGCTTAGGGAGGAGGGCCGGGGAGCTGTTTTTT.

The chain carries TRBV15 and TRBJ2-3; 13 bases map to TRBD2. The CDR3 length is 14 residues. Trimming at V came to 5 bases and at J to 6 bases, leaving 2 bases not matched to a gene. From germline, CDR1 is LNHNV and CDR2 YYDKDF (reference sequence). The CDR3 reads CATSLTSGRDTQYF. Written as DNA, the CDR3 is TGTGCCACCAGCCTGACTAGCGGGAGGGATACGCAGTATTTT.

This clone has more than one count but fewer than ten. The chain carries TRBV9 and TRBJ1-1, with a possible D match to TRBD1 (5 bases). Germline loops: CDR1 SGDLS, CDR2 YYNGEE. V shed 4 bases and J shed 2 bases, with 12 bases lying between them. This CDR3 contains 14 residues. Here the CDR3 DNA reads TGTGCCAGCAGCCCATCCAGGGCTAACACTGAAGCTTTCTTT. Its protein is CASSPSRANTEAFF.

This clone was detected only a few times. V usage is TRBV9 and J usage is TRBJ2-2; 8 bases are shared with TRBD2. CDR1 SGDLS and CDR2 YYNGEE come from the germline V gene. The J segment lost 5 bases and the V segment lost 3 bases, leaving 9 bases of the junction unmatched. This CDR3 is 16 amino acids long. The DNA for the CDR3 is TGTGCCAGCAGCGACTTAGCGGGGTCGGGGACCGGGGAGCTGTTTTTT. It specifies CASSDLAGSGTGELFF.

The V gene is TRBV14, the J gene TRBJ2-2; TRBD2 matches 8 bases. With V trimmed by 0 bases and J by 5 bases, 14 bases remained unmatched. This CDR3 spans 19 amino acids. Germline CDR1 and CDR2: SGHDN and FVKESK. The chain's CDR3 is CASSQDLSAAGVVTGELFF. CDR3 DNA: TGTGCCAGCAGCCAAGATCTGTCAGCAGCGGGAGTGGTAACCGGGGAGCTGTTTTTT. The full variable domain, completed using reference TRBV14 and TRBJ2-2, is EAGVTQFPSHSVIEKGQTVTLRCDPISGHDNLYWYRRVMGKEIKFLLHFVKESKQDESGMPNNRFLAERTGGTYSTLKVQPAELEDSGVYFCASSQDLSAAGVVTGELFFGEGSRLTVL.

The chain combines TRBV3-1 (or the pseudogene TRBV3-2) with TRBJ1-2; D gene uncertain. The germline gives CDR1 LGHDT, CDR2 YNNKEL (reference sequence). The V gene lost 6 bases and the J gene lost 3 bases, with 14 bases spanning the gap. The CDR3 spans 14 residues. CDR3 residues: CASSPRGAYYGYTF. In DNA form, the CDR3 reads TGTGCCAGCAGTCCCCGGGGAGCCTACTATGGCTACACCTTC.

The chain joins TRBV28 to TRBJ1-2; no firm D call. Germline values: CDR1 MDHEN, CDR2 SYDVKM. This CDR3 has 14 amino acids. Trimming removed 7 bases from V and 6 bases from J, with 18 bases in between. This CDR3 reads CASTLRMETNGYTF. The CDR3 coding sequence is TGTGCCAGCACCCTTAGAATGGAGACCAATGGCTACACCTTC.

By share, this clone counts as medium-sized (0.01 to 0.1%). This chain uses TRBV27 with TRBJ2-1; 7 bases align to TRBD2. Germline CDR1 is MNHEY and CDR2 is SMNVEV (reference sequence). V was clipped by 3 bases and J by 1 base; unmatched bases: 0. The CDR3 loop spans 14 amino acids. The CDR3, as DNA: TGTGCCAGCAGTTTGGGGGGGTCCTACAATGAGCAGTTCTTC. Residues: CASSLGGSYNEQFF.

J is TRBJ1-4 and V is TRBV19; TRBD1 is a possible D gene (5 bases). The V and J ends lost 4 bases and 2 bases respectively, with 11 bases between them. CDR1 is LNHDA, CDR2 SQIVND, per germline (reference sequence). The CDR3 totals 15 residues. The CDR3 spells CASSKWGFTNEKLFF. The CDR3 region has the DNA TGTGCCAGTAGTAAATGGGGCTTCACTAATGAAAAACTGTTTTTT.

This clone was seen a single time. For the CDR3, the DNA is TGTGCCAGCAGCACTTATCAGGTCACTGAAGCTTTCTTT. It yields the protein CASSTYQVTEAFF. The chain employs TRBV7-2 and TRBJ1-1; D unclear. The ends were cut back, 5 bases at V and 4 bases at J, with 11 bases in the middle. This CDR3 has 13 residues. Germline V gives CDR1 SGHTA, CDR2 FQGNSA.